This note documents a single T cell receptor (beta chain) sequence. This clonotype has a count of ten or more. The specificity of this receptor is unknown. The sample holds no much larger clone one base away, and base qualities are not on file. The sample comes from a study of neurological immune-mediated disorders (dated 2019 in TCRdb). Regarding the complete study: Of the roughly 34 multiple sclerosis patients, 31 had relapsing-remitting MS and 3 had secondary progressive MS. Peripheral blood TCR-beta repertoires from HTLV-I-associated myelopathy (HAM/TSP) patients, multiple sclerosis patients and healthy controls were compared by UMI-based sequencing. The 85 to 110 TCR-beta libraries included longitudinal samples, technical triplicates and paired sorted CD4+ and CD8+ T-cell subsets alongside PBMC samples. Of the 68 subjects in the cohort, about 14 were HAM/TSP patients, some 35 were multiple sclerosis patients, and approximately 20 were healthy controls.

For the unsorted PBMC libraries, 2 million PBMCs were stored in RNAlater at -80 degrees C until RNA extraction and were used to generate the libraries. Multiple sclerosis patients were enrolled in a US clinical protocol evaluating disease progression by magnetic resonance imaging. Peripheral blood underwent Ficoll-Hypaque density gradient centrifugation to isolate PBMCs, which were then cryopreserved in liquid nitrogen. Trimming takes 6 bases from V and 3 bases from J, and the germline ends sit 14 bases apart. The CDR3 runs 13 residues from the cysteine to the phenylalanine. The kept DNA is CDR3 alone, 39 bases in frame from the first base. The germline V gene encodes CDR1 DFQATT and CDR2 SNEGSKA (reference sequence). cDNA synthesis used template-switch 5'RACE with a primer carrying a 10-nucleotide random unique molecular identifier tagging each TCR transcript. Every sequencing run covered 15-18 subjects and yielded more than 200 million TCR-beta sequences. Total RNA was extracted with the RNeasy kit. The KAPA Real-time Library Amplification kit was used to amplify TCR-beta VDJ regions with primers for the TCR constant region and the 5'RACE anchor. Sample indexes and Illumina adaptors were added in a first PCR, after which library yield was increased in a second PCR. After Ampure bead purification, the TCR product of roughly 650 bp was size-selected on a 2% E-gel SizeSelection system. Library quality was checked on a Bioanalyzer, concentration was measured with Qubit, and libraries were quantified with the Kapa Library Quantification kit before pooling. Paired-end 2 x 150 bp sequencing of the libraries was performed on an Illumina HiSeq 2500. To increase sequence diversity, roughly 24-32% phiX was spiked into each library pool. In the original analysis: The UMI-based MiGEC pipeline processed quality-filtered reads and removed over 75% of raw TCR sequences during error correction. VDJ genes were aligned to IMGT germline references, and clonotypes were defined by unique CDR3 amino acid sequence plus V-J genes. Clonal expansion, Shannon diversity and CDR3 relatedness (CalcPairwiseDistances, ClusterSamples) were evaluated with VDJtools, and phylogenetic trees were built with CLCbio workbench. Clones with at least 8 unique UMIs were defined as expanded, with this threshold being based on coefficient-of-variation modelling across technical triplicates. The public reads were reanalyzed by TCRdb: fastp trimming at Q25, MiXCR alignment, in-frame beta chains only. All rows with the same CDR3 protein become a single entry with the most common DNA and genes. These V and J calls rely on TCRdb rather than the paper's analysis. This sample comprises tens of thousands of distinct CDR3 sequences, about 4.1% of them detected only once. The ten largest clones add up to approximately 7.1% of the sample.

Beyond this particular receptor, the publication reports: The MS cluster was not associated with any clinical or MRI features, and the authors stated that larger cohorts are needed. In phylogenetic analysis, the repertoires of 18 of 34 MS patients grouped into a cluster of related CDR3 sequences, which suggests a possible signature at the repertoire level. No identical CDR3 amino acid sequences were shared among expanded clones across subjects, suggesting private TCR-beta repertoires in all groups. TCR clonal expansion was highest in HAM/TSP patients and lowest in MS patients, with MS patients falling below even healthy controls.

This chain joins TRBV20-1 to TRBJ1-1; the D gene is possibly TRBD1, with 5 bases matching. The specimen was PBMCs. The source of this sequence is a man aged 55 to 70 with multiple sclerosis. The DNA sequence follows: TGCAGTGCGCGGGGACTTCGGGACACTGAAGCTTTCTTT. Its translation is CSARGLRDTEAFF.